This is a list of T cell receptor beta chains from one sample in a study of shared clonotypes between healthy human individuals. Libraries were prepared by immunoSEQ multiplex PCR; TCRdb keeps only in-frame clonotypes and omits some of them. This sample yields 550,000 to 700,000 clones, of which approximately 73% are seen a single time; around 1.7% belongs to the top ten. Sequenced: memory CD4+ T cells sorted from blood. The receptors come from a woman in her 30s in good health. Each CDR3 is given with its conserved first and last residue. Fields, in order: clone size, D gene, J gene, V gene, CDR3 protein, CDR3 DNA. A D gene is named only where the DNA matches it firmly. Only some rows state a clone size, as once, few, many or a class for expanded clones.

clone_size: NA; d_call: NA; j_call: TRBJ1-5; v_call: TRBV28; cdr3_aa: CASSPGHSNQPQHF; cdr3_nt: TGTGCCAGCAGTCCGGGACACTCCAATCAGCCCCAGCATTTT
clone_size: NA; d_call: TRBD2; j_call: TRBJ2-3; v_call: TRBV2; cdr3_aa: CASSRGLAGTDTQYF; cdr3_nt: TGTGCCAGCAGCCGGGGACTAGCGGGCACAGATACGCAGTATTTT
clone_size: NA; d_call: TRBD1; j_call: TRBJ2-2; v_call: TRBV19; cdr3_aa: CASIQGAGTGELFF; cdr3_nt: TGTGCCAGTATACAGGGGGCGGGTACCGGGGAGCTGTTTTTT
clone_size: NA; d_call: NA; j_call: TRBJ1-1; v_call: TRBV28; cdr3_aa: CASSFGGNQNTEAFF; cdr3_nt: TGTGCCAGCAGTTTTGGGGGCAACCAAAACACTGAAGCTTTCTTT
clone_size: NA; d_call: TRBD2; j_call: TRBJ2-3; v_call: TRBV10-3; cdr3_aa: CAISPERDGPDTQYF; cdr3_nt: TGTGCCATCAGCCCAGAGCGGGATGGTCCAGATACGCAGTATTTT
clone_size: NA; d_call: NA; j_call: TRBJ2-4; v_call: TRBV6-1; cdr3_aa: CASSEMSSIQYF; cdr3_nt: TGTGCCAGCAGTGAAATGTCTAGCATTCAGTACTTC
clone_size: NA; d_call: NA; j_call: TRBJ2-7; v_call: TRBV28; cdr3_aa: CAVPGRQPYEQYF; cdr3_nt: TGTGCCGTTCCGGGTCGGCAACCCTACGAGCAGTACTTC
clone_size: NA; d_call: NA; j_call: TRBJ1-1; v_call: TRBV5-4; cdr3_aa: CASSFLGGSGTEAFF; cdr3_nt: TGTGCCAGCAGCTTCCTTGGGGGATCGGGCACTGAAGCTTTCTTT
clone_size: NA; d_call: NA; j_call: TRBJ1-1; v_call: TRBV11-2; cdr3_aa: CASSLWSTEAFF; cdr3_nt: TGTGCCAGCAGCTTATGGAGTACTGAAGCTTTCTTT
clone_size: NA; d_call: TRBD2; j_call: TRBJ2-3; v_call: TRBV27; cdr3_aa: CACSFSGSTDTQYF; cdr3_nt: TGTGCCTGCAGTTTTAGCGGGAGCACAGATACGCAGTATTTT
clone_size: once; d_call: TRBD1; j_call: TRBJ1-3; v_call: TRBV7-8; cdr3_aa: CASSQTGNSGNTIYF; cdr3_nt: TGTGCCAGCAGTCAGACAGGGAACTCTGGAAACACCATATATTTT
clone_size: NA; d_call: NA; j_call: TRBJ2-7; v_call: TRBV28; cdr3_aa: CASSSATVGGQYF; cdr3_nt: TGTGCCAGCAGTTCCGCCACGGTGGGCGGGCAGTACTTC
clone_size: NA; d_call: TRBD1; j_call: TRBJ1-2; v_call: TRBV7-2; cdr3_aa: CASSPPHRGRDGYTF; cdr3_nt: TGTGCCAGCAGCCCCCCCCACAGGGGGCGGGATGGCTACACCTTC
clone_size: NA; d_call: TRBD1; j_call: TRBJ1-1; v_call: TRBV27; cdr3_aa: CASSLSRGLGEAFF; cdr3_nt: TGTGCCAGCAGTTTATCAAGGGGGCTGGGTGAAGCTTTCTTT
clone_size: NA; d_call: TRBD2; j_call: TRBJ2-1; v_call: TRBV28; cdr3_aa: CASSQPGLALRQFF; cdr3_nt: TGTGCCAGCAGCCAACCGGGACTAGCTTTGCGGCAGTTCTTC
clone_size: once; d_call: NA; j_call: TRBJ1-2; v_call: TRBV14; cdr3_aa: CASSQDLRYGYTF; cdr3_nt: TGTGCCAGCAGCCAAGATTTGCGGTATGGCTACACCTTC
clone_size: NA; d_call: NA; j_call: TRBJ2-7; v_call: TRBV11-2; cdr3_aa: CASQWAYEQYF; cdr3_nt: TGTGCCAGCCAATGGGCCTACGAGCAGTACTTC
clone_size: few; d_call: NA; j_call: TRBJ1-3; v_call: TRBV19; cdr3_aa: CASSISNGAGSGNTIYF; cdr3_nt: TGTGCCAGTAGTATATCTAACGGAGCAGGCTCTGGAAACACCATATATTTT
clone_size: NA; d_call: TRBD1; j_call: TRBJ2-2; v_call: TRBV7-9; cdr3_aa: CASSSTGYTGELFF; cdr3_nt: TGTGCCAGCAGCTCGACAGGGTACACCGGGGAGCTGTTTTTT
clone_size: NA; d_call: TRBD1; j_call: TRBJ2-1; v_call: TRBV28; cdr3_aa: CASSTLGQGSYEQFF; cdr3_nt: TGTGCCAGCAGTACACTGGGACAGGGCTCGTATGAGCAGTTCTTC
clone_size: few; d_call: NA; j_call: TRBJ2-7; v_call: TRBV27; cdr3_aa: CASRSVGQTYEQYF; cdr3_nt: TGTGCCAGCAGGTCCGTTGGACAGACCTACGAGCAGTACTTC
clone_size: once; d_call: TRBD2; j_call: TRBJ2-1; v_call: TRBV19; cdr3_aa: CASSPSGRNEQFF; cdr3_nt: TGTGCCAGTAGCCCTAGCGGGAGAAATGAGCAGTTCTTC
clone_size: NA; d_call: TRBD1; j_call: TRBJ1-5; v_call: TRBV6-4; cdr3_aa: CASRVRGQGTHQPQHF; cdr3_nt: TGTGCCAGCAGGGTAAGGGGACAGGGTACCCATCAGCCCCAGCATTTT
clone_size: NA; d_call: TRBD2; j_call: TRBJ2-3; v_call: TRBV5-1; cdr3_aa: CASSVRLAGATDTQYF; cdr3_nt: TGCGCCAGCAGCGTCCGACTAGCGGGAGCGACAGATACGCAGTATTTT
clone_size: NA; d_call: NA; j_call: TRBJ2-7; v_call: TRBV27; cdr3_aa: CASSFSAGSFYEQYF; cdr3_nt: TGTGCCAGCAGTTTTTCTGCGGGATCTTTCTACGAGCAGTACTTC
clone_size: NA; d_call: NA; j_call: TRBJ2-7; v_call: TRBV6-5; cdr3_aa: CASSRLGPTSYEQYF; cdr3_nt: TGTGCCAGCAGTCGGCTAGGACCGACCTCCTACGAGCAGTACTTC
clone_size: NA; d_call: TRBD1; j_call: TRBJ2-1; v_call: TRBV29-1; cdr3_aa: CSGDRDHNEQFF; cdr3_nt: TGCAGCGGCGACAGGGACCACAATGAGCAGTTCTTC
clone_size: NA; d_call: NA; j_call: TRBJ2-1; v_call: TRBV7-9; cdr3_aa: CASGLGNEQFF; cdr3_nt: TGTGCCAGCGGTCTCGGGAATGAGCAGTTCTTC